This T cell receptor (beta chain) emerged from a study of T cells in Graves' hyperthyroidism and ophthalmopathy. Trimming took 5 bases from V and 2 from J, leaving 16 bases between them. Germline-derived CDR1 and CDR2 are MNHNS and SASEGT. CDR3 length: 15 amino acids. This clonotype was counted only a few times. RNA transcripts yielded amplified TCR beta CDR3 regions. Using the HTBI primer set, a first-round RT-PCR was run on the TCR CDR3. Each CDR3 protein gets one entry after TCRdb re-called the multiplex PCR reads with MiXCR. In the table there are around 450,000 distinct CDR3 sequences, about an eighth of which are singletons.

The source of this sequence is a woman between 18 and 29 years old with Graves' hyperthyroidism. This chain joins TRBV6-1 and TRBJ2-7, with D unclear. Input material: blood. The CDR3 is CASSLGLAAPYEQYF. CDR3 sequence (DNA): TGTGCCAGCAGTTTGGGATTAGCTGCCCCCTACGAGCAGTACTTC.